A single TCR beta chain is shown here with its context. Its antigen is unknown. Assay: immunoSEQ multiplex PCR; the TCRdb copy retains only in-frame clones and omits some. Of 95,000 to 100,000 clones in the sample, around nine tenths are singletons; the top ten hold 17%. The data are from a study of identifying expanded T cells in peripheral blood. Study findings and constraints: Roughly two-week clone count variance significantly increased as total template count grew. Differentially abundant clones: 0.95 to 1.5 between replicates, 15 to 17 at roughly 2 weeks, 18 to 20 at four.

Healthy donors had no documented immune events, such as infections, while sampled. This TCR was recovered from a person aged 18 to 75 in good health. Input material: blood.

The CDR3 spells CASTSEETQYF. The DNA for the CDR3 is TGTGCCAGCACCTCAGAGGAGACCCAGTACTTC. V is TRBV6-6 and J is TRBJ2-5; no definite D call. Germline V gene sequence: CDR1 MNHNY, CDR2 SVGAGI (reference sequence). V was shortened by 7 bases and J by 5 bases, with 8 bases between the two germline ends. There are 11 residues in the CDR3.